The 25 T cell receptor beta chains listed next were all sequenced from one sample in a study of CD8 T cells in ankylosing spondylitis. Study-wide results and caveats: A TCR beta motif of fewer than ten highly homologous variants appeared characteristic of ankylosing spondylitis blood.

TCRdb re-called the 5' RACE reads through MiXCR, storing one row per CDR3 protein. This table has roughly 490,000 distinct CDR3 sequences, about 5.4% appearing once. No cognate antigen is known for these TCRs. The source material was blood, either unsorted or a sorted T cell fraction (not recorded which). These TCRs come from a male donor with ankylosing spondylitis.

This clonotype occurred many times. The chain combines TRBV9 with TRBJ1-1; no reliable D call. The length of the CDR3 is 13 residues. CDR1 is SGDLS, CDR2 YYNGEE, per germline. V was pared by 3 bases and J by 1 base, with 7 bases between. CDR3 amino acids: CASSAGPNTEAFF. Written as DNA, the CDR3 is TGTGCCAGCAGCGCCGGTCCGAACACTGAAGCTTTCTTT.

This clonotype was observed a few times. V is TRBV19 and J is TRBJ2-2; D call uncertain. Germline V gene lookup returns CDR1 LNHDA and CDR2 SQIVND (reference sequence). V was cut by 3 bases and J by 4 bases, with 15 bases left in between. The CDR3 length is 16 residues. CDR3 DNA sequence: TGTGCCAGTAGTATTGGGGAAGCGATTTTCACCGGGGAGCTGTTTTTT. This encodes CASSIGEAIFTGELFF.

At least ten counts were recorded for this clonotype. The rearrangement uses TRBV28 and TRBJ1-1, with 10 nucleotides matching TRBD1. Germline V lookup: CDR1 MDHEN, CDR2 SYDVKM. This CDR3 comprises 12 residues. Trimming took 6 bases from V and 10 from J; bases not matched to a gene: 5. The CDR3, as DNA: TGTGCCAGCAGCCCACGGACAGGGGGAGCTTTCTTT. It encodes CASSPRTGGAFF.

CDR3 sequence reads: CASSVEGGPYGYTF. The DNA of the CDR3 is TGCGCCAGCAGCGTAGAAGGGGGCCCCTATGGCTACACCTTC. The chain has TRBV5-1 and TRBJ1-2, with 7 bases aligning to TRBD1. The CDR3 is 14 residues long. Germline CDR1 and CDR2: SGHRS and YFSETQ. Trimming at V came to 4 bases and at J to 4 bases, leaving 7 bases not matched to a gene. The full variable domain, with the rest looked up from reference TRBV5-1 and TRBJ1-2, is KAGVTQTPRYLIKTRGQQVTLSCSPISGHRSVSWYQQTPGQGLQFLFEYFSETQRNKGNFPGRFSGRQFSNSRSEMNVSTLELGDSALYLCASSVEGGPYGYTFGSGTRLTVV.

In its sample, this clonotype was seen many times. CDR3 loop: CASSAGSGGIDEQFF. The CDR3 nucleotides read TGTGCCAGCAGTGCGGGTAGCGGGGGAATCGATGAGCAGTTCTTC. The chain couples TRBV2 to TRBJ2-1; 9 positions match TRBD2. CDR3 length equals 15 residues. V was pared by 4 bases and J by 8 bases, with 9 bases of the junction left unmatched. Germline V CDR1 and CDR2: SNHLY, FYNNEI.

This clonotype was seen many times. CDR3 sequence (DNA): TGTGCCAGCGGCAGCCGACAGGTCTACGAGCAGTACTTC. Its translation is CASGSRQVYEQYF. The chain joins TRBV6-1 to TRBJ2-7, with D perhaps matching TRBD1 (6 bases). This CDR3 has 13 residues. The germline V and J ends were trimmed by 8 bases and 3 bases, with 14 bases remaining between them. CDR1 and CDR2 from the germline V gene are MNHNS and SASEGT.

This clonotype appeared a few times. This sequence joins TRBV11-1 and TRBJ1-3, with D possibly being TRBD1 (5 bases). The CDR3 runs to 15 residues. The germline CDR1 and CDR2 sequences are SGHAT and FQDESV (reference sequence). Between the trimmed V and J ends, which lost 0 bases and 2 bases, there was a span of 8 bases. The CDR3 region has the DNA TGTGCCAGCAGCTTAGCAGTGACAGCTGGAAACACCATATATTTT. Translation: CASSLAVTAGNTIYF. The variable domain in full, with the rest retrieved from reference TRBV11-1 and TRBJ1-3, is EAEVAQSPRYKITEKSQAVAFWCDPISGHATLYWYRQILGQGPELLVQFQDESVVDDSQLPKDRFSAERLKGVDSTLKIQPAELGDSAMYLCASSLAVTAGNTIYFGEGSWLTVV.

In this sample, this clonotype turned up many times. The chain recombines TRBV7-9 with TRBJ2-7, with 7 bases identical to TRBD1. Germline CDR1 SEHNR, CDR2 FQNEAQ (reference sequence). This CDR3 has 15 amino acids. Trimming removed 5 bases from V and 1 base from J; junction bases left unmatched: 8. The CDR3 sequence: CASSIMRGQSYEQYF. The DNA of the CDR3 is TGTGCCAGCAGCATTATGAGGGGGCAGTCCTACGAGCAGTACTTC.

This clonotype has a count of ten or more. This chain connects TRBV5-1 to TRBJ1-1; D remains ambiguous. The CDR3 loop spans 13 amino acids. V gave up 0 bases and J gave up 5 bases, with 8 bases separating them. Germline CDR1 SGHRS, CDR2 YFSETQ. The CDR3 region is CASSLAGVTEAFF. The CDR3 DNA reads TGCGCCAGCAGCTTGGCCGGGGTTACTGAAGCTTTCTTT.

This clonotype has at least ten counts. The CDR3 DNA reads as TGTGCCACCTATTATCAGGGGGGCTGGAACACTGAAGCTTTCTTT. Translating it yields CATYYQGGWNTEAFF. The V call is TRBV6-1, the J call TRBJ1-1, with 7 bases lining up with TRBD1. The germline gives CDR1 MNHNS, CDR2 SASEGT. V was clipped by 10 bases and J by 1 base; unmatched bases: 12. CDR3 size: 15 residues.

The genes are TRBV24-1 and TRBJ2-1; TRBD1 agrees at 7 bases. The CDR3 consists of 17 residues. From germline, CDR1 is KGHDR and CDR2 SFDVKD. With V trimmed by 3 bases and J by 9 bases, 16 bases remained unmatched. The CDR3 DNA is TGTGCCACCAGTGATCCAATCCGGGACAGACGACATGTTGAGCAGTTCTTC. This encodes CATSDPIRDRRHVEQFF.

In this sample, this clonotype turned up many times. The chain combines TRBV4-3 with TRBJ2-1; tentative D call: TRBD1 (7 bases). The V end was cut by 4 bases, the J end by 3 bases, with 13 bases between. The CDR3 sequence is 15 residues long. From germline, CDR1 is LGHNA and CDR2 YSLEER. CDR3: CASSPQGGDYNEQFF. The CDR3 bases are TGCGCCAGCAGCCCCCAGGGGGGCGACTACAATGAGCAGTTCTTC.

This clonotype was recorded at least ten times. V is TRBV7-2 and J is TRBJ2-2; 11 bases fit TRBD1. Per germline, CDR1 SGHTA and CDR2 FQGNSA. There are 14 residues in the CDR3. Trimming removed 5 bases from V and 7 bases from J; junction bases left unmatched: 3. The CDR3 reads CASSGQGAYGELFF. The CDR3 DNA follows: TGTGCCAGCAGCGGACAGGGGGCGTACGGGGAGCTGTTTTTT. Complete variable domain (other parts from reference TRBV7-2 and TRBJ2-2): GAGVSQSPSNKVTEKGKDVELRCDPISGHTALYWYRQSLGQGLEFLIYFQGNSAPDKSGLPSDRFSAERTGGSVSTLTIQRTQQEDSAVYLCASSGQGAYGELFFGEGSRLTVL.

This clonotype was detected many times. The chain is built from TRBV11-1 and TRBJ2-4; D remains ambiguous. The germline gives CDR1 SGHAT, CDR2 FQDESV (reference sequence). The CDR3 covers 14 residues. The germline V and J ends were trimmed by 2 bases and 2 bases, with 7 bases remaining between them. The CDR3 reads CASSLREPKNIQYF. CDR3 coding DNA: TGTGCCAGCAGCTTAAGGGAACCCAAAAACATTCAGTACTTC.

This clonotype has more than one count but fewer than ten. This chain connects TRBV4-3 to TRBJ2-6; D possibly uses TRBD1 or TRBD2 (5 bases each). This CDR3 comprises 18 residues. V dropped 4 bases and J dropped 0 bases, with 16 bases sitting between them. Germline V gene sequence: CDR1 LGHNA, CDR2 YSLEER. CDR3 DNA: TGCGCCAGCAGCCGGGGGAGCAGGGCTGCCTCTGGGGCCAACGTCCTGACTTTC. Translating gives CASSRGSRAASGANVLTF.

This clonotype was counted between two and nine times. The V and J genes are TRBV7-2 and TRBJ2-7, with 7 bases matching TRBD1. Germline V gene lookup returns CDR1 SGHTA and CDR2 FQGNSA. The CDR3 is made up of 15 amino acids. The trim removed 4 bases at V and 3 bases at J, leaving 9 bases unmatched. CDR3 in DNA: TGTGCCAGCAGCTCCCAACCGGGACAGTTCTACGAGCAGTACTTC. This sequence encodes CASSSQPGQFYEQYF. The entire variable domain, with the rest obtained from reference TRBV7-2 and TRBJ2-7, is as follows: GAGVSQSPSNKVTEKGKDVELRCDPISGHTALYWYRQSLGQGLEFLIYFQGNSAPDKSGLPSDRFSAERTGGSVSTLTIQRTQQEDSAVYLCASSSQPGQFYEQYFGPGTRLTVT.

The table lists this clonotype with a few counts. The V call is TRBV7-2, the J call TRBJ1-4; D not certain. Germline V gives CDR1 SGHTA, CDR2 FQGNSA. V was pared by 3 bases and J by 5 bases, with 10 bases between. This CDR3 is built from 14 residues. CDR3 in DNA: TGTGCCAGCAGCTTTTCGGCCCTCAATGAAAAACTGTTTTTT. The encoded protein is CASSFSALNEKLFF.

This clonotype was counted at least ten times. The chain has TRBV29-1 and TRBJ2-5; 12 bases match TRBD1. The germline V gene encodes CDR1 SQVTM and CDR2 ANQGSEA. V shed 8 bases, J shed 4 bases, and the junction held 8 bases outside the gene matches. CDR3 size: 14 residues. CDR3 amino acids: CSLRDRGLSETQYF. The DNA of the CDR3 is TGCAGCCTCCGGGACAGGGGGCTCTCAGAGACCCAGTACTTC.

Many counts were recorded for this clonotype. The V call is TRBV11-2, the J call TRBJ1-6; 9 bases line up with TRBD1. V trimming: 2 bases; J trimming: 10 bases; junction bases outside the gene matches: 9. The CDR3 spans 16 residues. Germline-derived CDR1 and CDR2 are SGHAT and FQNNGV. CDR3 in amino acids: CASSLLGTGTGSPLHF. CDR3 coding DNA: TGTGCCAGCAGCTTACTGGGGACAGGGACTGGATCACCCCTCCACTTT.

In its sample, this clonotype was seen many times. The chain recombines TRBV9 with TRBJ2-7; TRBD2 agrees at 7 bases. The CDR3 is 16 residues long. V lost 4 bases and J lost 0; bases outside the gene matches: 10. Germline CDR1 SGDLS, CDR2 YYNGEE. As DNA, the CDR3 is TGTGCCAGCAGCTACGGAGTTCGGGACTACTCCTACGAGCAGTACTTC. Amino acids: CASSYGVRDYSYEQYF.

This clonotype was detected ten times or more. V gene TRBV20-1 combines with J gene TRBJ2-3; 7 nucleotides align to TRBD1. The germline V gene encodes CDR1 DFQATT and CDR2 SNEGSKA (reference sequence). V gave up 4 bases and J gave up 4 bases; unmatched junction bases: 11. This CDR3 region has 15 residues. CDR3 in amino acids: CSAIDRVRTSDTQYF. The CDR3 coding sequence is TGCAGTGCTATCGACAGGGTCCGGACCTCAGATACGCAGTATTTT.

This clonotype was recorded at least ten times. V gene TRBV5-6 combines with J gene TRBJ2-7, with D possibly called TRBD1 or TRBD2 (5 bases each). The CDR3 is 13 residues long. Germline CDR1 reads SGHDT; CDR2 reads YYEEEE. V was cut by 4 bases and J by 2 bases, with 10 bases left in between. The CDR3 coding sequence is TGTGCCAGCAGCCCGGGACGGCCCTACGAGCAGTACTTC. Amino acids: CASSPGRPYEQYF.

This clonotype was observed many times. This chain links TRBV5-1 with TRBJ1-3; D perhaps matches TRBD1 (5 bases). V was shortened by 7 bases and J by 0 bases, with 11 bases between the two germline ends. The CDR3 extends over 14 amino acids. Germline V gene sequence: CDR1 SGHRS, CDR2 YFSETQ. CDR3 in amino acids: CASGGPSSGNTIYF. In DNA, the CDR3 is TGCGCCAGCGGGGGACCCAGCTCTGGAAACACCATATATTTT.

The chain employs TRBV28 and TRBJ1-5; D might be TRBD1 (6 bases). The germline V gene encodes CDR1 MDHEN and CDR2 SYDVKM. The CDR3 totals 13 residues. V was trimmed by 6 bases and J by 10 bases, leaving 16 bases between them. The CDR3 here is CASSTGQLSPQHF. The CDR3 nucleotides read TGTGCCAGCAGCACAGGACAGCTCAGCCCCCAGCATTTT.

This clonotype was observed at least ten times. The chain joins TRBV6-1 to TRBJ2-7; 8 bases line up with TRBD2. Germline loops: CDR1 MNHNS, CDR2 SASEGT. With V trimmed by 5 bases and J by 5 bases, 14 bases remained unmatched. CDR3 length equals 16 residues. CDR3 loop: CASSPPRAGVLHEQYF. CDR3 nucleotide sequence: TGTGCCAGCAGTCCGCCGAGAGCGGGAGTGCTTCACGAGCAGTACTTC.